This TCR beta chain was observed in a study of T cells in localized non-small cell lung cancer. Data came from immunoSEQ multiplex PCR; TCRdb stores just in-frame clones and leaves some out. The sample holds 32,000 or so clones, around 90% seen once. About this clone itself: Its cognate antigen is unknown.

General study findings and limits: Uninvolved adjacent lung, not tumor, had the highest T cell clonality. The study sequenced only one region of the tumor. As a result, intratumor heterogeneity could not be excluded and remains possible.

There are 13 residues in the CDR3. V was shortened by 2 bases and J by 11 bases, with 15 bases between the two germline ends. Germline V gene lookup returns CDR1 SNHLY and CDR2 FYNNEI. This chain links TRBV2 with TRBJ1-2, with D maybe TRBD1 (6 bases). The sequence came from a man between 35 and 75 years old with stage I lung adenocarcinoma. The material sequenced was peripheral blood, taken before any cancer treatment. The CDR3 loop is CASSEPRTDRYTF. Here the CDR3 DNA reads TGTGCCAGCAGTGAACCTAGGACAGACCGATACACCTTC.